This T cell receptor (beta chain) was captured by sequencing in a study of shared clonotypes between healthy human individuals. The table came from immunoSEQ multiplex PCR; TCRdb's copy has only in-frame clones and leaves some out. The profile covers 2.3 million or so clones, with approximately 93% appearing a single time and roughly 0.36% taken by the ten largest. This CDR3 has 13 residues. Germline loops: CDR1 MNHNS, CDR2 SASEGT. V was clipped by 7 bases and J by 4 bases, with 10 bases between them. This TCR was recovered from a young man in good health. Some clones in this sample may be carry-over from other donors' samples. The V and J genes are TRBV6-1 and TRBJ1-4; possibly TRBD1 for D (5 bases). Sequenced material: naive CD4+ T cells from PBMCs. Subset noted: CD45RA+ positively selected. The CDR3 DNA sequence: TGTGCCAGCATACGGGGGTTTAATGAAAAACTGTTTTTT. It codes for CASIRGFNEKLFF.